The text below deals with one T cell receptor (beta chain). This sample stems from a study of CD8 T cells in Susac syndrome. Random hexamers were used to reverse transcribe 0.5 to 1 ug of RNA. TCRdb reprocessed the immunoSEQ multiplex PCR reads with MiXCR, giving one entry per CDR3 protein. The sample has about 190,000 distinct CDR3 sequences; approximately 95% are singletons. This sequence originates from a human donor with Susac syndrome. Sequenced input: CD8+ T cells from PBMCs.

CDR3 nucleotides: TGTGCCACCAGCAGGGACACGACATACTCTGGGGCCAACGTCCTGACTTTC. Its protein is CATSRDTTYSGANVLTF. The rearrangement links TRBV15 to TRBJ2-6; D perhaps matches TRBD1 (5 bases). Looked up from germline, CDR1 is LNHNV and CDR2 is YYDKDF (reference sequence). V lost 3 bases to trimming and J lost 0 bases, with 12 bases between them. The CDR3 length is 17 residues.